The 25 T cell receptor beta chains below come from one sample, sequenced in a study of T cells after yellow fever vaccination. Each CDR3 protein is one row after TCRdb ran MiXCR on the 5' RACE reads. The sample consists of about 580,000 distinct CDR3 sequences, about 15% of them appearing once. This specimen consisted of PBMCs, obtained 4 to 6 days after the first yellow fever vaccination. These receptors originate from a man younger than 35 who received the YFV17D yellow fever vaccine.

The rearrangement links TRBV7-2 to TRBJ1-5; the match to TRBD1 covers 9 bases. Trimming took 2 bases from V and 7 from J; bases not matched to a gene: 6. The CDR3 has 15 residues. Germline assignment: CDR1 SGHTA and CDR2 FQGNSA. CDR3 residues: CASSLIQGAGQPQHF. The CDR3 DNA sequence: TGTGCCAGCAGCTTAATACAGGGGGCCGGGCAGCCCCAGCATTTT.

The chain links TRBV5-4 to TRBJ2-1; D gene ambiguous. CDR3 length equals 11 residues. Trimming took off 5 bases at V and 9 bases at J, with 9 bases between the two ends. Germline V gene sequence: CDR1 SGHNT, CDR2 YYREEE (reference sequence). CDR3 DNA: TGTGCCAGCAGTTCCACACTTGAGCAGTTCTTC. It encodes CASSSTLEQFF. Using reference TRBV5-4 and TRBJ2-1 for the parts outside the CDR3, the full variable domain is ETGVTQSPTHLIKTRGQQVTLRCSSQSGHNTVSWYQQALGQGPQFIFQYYREEENGRGNFPPRFSGLQFPNYSSELNVNALELDDSALYLCASSSTLEQFFGPGTRLTVL.

This clonotype was counted only a few times. The chain recombines TRBV5-1 with TRBJ1-2; TRBD1 agrees at 11 bases. Germline V lookup: CDR1 SGHRS, CDR2 YFSETQ. The CDR3 is made up of 20 amino acids. J gave up 5 bases and V 0 bases, and 18 bases lay outside the gene matches. This CDR3 reads CASSLGRRRVGQGAEYGYTF. In DNA, the CDR3 is TGCGCCAGCAGCTTGGGCCGGCGGCGCGTCGGACAGGGGGCGGAATATGGCTACACCTTC.

The genes are TRBV20-1 and TRBJ2-5; 12 bases line up with TRBD2. V dropped 6 bases and J dropped 2; count of bases not matched to a gene: 7. CDR3 length equals 15 residues. Per germline, CDR1 DFQATT and CDR2 SNEGSKA (reference sequence). The CDR3 spells CSATGLAGRQETQYF. The CDR3 DNA is TGCAGTGCGACCGGACTAGCGGGACGTCAAGAGACCCAGTACTTC.

This sequence joins TRBV6-1 and TRBJ1-2; 10 positions match TRBD1. The CDR3 sequence is 13 residues long. The germline V gene encodes CDR1 MNHNS and CDR2 SASEGT. The V gene end was trimmed by 7 bases and the J gene end by 7 bases; junction bases not matched to a gene: 6. CDR3 coding DNA: TGTGCCAGCACGACAGGGGGCGCGTTTGGCTACACCTTC. It translates to CASTTGGAFGYTF.

This clonotype occurred a few times. This chain links TRBV4-2 with TRBJ2-3; the D is unclear. Germline V lookup: CDR1 LGHNA, CDR2 YNFKEQ. The V gene lost 0 bases and the J gene lost 2 bases, with 9 bases spanning the gap. This CDR3 contains 15 residues. The DNA for the CDR3 is TGTGCCAGCAGCCAAGAGGGCAGGCCCACAGATACGCAGTATTTT. Encoded protein: CASSQEGRPTDTQYF.

The chain is built from TRBV9 and TRBJ1-1, with TRBD1 matching 8 bases. V trimming: 3 bases; J trimming: 2 bases; junction bases outside the gene matches: 3. Germline V gene data show CDR1 as SGDLS and CDR2 as YYNGEE. The CDR3 has 14 residues. The CDR3 nucleotides read TGTGCCAGCAGCGGTGACAGGGGTAACACTGAAGCTTTCTTT. It encodes CASSGDRGNTEAFF.

This clonotype was detected many times. The rearrangement links TRBV7-2 to TRBJ1-2; 10 bases agree with TRBD1. Germline CDR1 and CDR2: SGHTA and FQGNSA. V shed 7 bases and J 2 bases; nucleotides not matched to a gene: 4. The CDR3 loop spans 14 amino acids. In DNA, the CDR3 is TGTGCCAGCATCCCGACAGGGGGCAACTATGGCTACACCTTC. Encoded protein: CASIPTGGNYGYTF.

Here the CDR3 DNA reads TGTGCCAGCTCACGCCTCGGGGGGGCTGAAGCTTTCTTT. This gives the protein CASSRLGGAEAFF. The rearrangement links TRBV18 to TRBJ1-1; D is possibly TRBD1 (5 bases). The V gene lost 4 bases and the J gene lost 6 bases, with 12 bases spanning the gap. The CDR3 has 13 amino acids. Per the germline V gene, CDR1 is KGHSH and CDR2 is LQKENI.

This clonotype was seen only a few times. The J gene is TRBJ1-2, the V gene TRBV18; 11 nucleotides line up with TRBD1. Losses at the gene ends were 2 bases for V and 6 bases for J; bases not matched to a gene: 2. Germline-derived CDR1 and CDR2 are KGHSH and LQKENI. The CDR3 extends over 14 amino acids. Here the CDR3 reads CASSPGTGGDGYTF. The CDR3 DNA reads TGTGCCAGCTCACCAGGGACAGGGGGTGATGGCTACACCTTC.

This clonotype was seen only a few times. This chain connects TRBV27 to TRBJ1-4; D is uncertain. The CDR3 extends over 15 amino acids. The germline CDR1 and CDR2 sequences are MNHEY and SMNVEV (reference sequence). With 5 bases removed from V and 3 bases from J, the gap between germline ends came to 13 bases. CDR3 loop: CASSPLGWANEKLFF. CDR3 nucleotide sequence: TGTGCCAGCAGTCCTCTGGGGTGGGCTAATGAAAAACTGTTTTTT.

This clonotype came up a few times. The gene calls are TRBV11-3 and TRBJ2-5; TRBD1 or TRBD2 may be the D gene (6 bases each). Germline loops: CDR1 SGHNT, CDR2 YENEEA. Trimming pared 4 bases from V and 4 bases from J, leaving 16 bases between. The CDR3 is made up of 15 amino acids. The CDR3 reads CASSSVGGGGETQYF. The CDR3 DNA reads as TGTGCCAGCAGCTCCGTAGGGGGAGGTGGAGAGACCCAGTACTTC.

The chain joins TRBV3-1 to TRBJ2-3; D is unresolved. This CDR3 has 13 amino acids. The germline gives CDR1 LGHDT, CDR2 YNNKEL (reference sequence). Trimming stripped 0 bases from V and 9 bases from J, with 10 bases between. The DNA for the CDR3 is TGTGCCAGCAGCCAAGAAGTTTTAAACACGCAGTATTTT. As protein: CASSQEVLNTQYF.

This clonotype was counted only a few times. The chain combines TRBV6-1 with TRBJ2-7; D assignment may be TRBD1 or TRBD2 (5 bases each). Germline CDR1 and CDR2: MNHNS and SASEGT. CDR3 length: 16 residues. Trimming pared 4 bases from V and 1 base from J, leaving 17 bases between. CDR3 DNA: TGTGCCAGCAGTGGGTTTTCGGGGCAGATATCCTACGAGCAGTACTTC. Encoded protein: CASSGFSGQISYEQYF.

The rearrangement uses TRBV4-3 and TRBJ2-6; D is unresolved. The V gene's germline CDR1 is LGHNA and CDR2 YSLEER. This CDR3 comprises 16 residues. V lost 3 bases and J 0 bases, leaving 9 bases between the germline ends. CDR3 in amino acids: CASSHHSSSGANVLTF. The DNA for the CDR3 is TGCGCCAGCAGCCACCACTCGAGCTCTGGGGCCAACGTCCTGACTTTC.

This clonotype was observed a few times. The chain couples TRBV27 to TRBJ2-7, with 9 nucleotides matching TRBD2. The CDR3 spans 14 residues. CDR1 and CDR2 from the germline V gene are MNHEY and SMNVEV (reference sequence). Trimming took 2 bases from V and 5 from J; bases not matched to a gene: 4. The CDR3 coding sequence is TGTGCCAGCAGTTTAGCGGGGGGGAGGAACGAGCAGTACTTC. Protein: CASSLAGGRNEQYF.

This clonotype came up a few times. The chain has TRBV5-1 and TRBJ2-5; 8 bases align to TRBD2. The V gene's germline CDR1 is SGHRS and CDR2 YFSETQ. V shed 3 bases, J shed 3 bases, and the junction held 4 bases outside the gene matches. The CDR3 is 14 residues long. The DNA of the CDR3 is TGCGCCAGCAGCTCCACAGCGGGGGAAGAGACCCAGTACTTC. Translated: CASSSTAGEETQYF. The variable domain in full, completed from reference TRBV5-1 and TRBJ2-5, reads KAGVTQTPRYLIKTRGQQVTLSCSPISGHRSVSWYQQTPGQGLQFLFEYFSETQRNKGNFPGRFSGRQFSNSRSEMNVSTLELGDSALYLCASSSTAGEETQYFGPGTRLLVL.

This clonotype was observed a handful of times. The gene calls are TRBV12-3 or TRBV12-4 and TRBJ1-4, with D possibly being TRBD1 (6 bases). The CDR3 spans 14 residues. V was pared by 6 bases and J by 4 bases, with 12 bases between. DNA of the CDR3: TGTGCCAGCAGAGACGGGGGCCTTAATGAAAAACTGTTTTTT. Amino acid sequence: CASRDGGLNEKLFF.

This clonotype was seen once. Germline and junction disagree at one end, which may indicate a read error. The V call is TRBV20-1, the J call TRBJ2-3; TRBD2 matches 8 bases. The CDR3 loop spans 14 amino acids. Germline assignment: CDR1 DFQATT and CDR2 SNEGSKA (reference sequence). The CDR3 DNA reads as TGCAGTGCTGATAGCGGGGCTCCCACAGATGCGCAGTATTTT. This gives the protein CSADSGAPTDAQYF.

This clonotype was counted only a few times. The chain joins TRBV14 to TRBJ2-7, with 7 bases fitting TRBD2. Germline V gene sequence: CDR1 SGHDN, CDR2 FVKESK. CDR3 size: 15 residues. J was trimmed by 4 bases and V by 4 bases; bases with no gene match: 10. CDR3 sequence reads: CASSRTWDYDYEQYF. The CDR3 coding sequence is TGTGCCAGCAGCCGGACGTGGGACTACGATTACGAGCAGTACTTC.

The V gene is TRBV6-1, the J gene TRBJ2-2; D gene unclear. CDR1 MNHNS and CDR2 SASEGT come from the germline V gene. The CDR3 is 12 residues long. Trimming cost V 4 bases and J 6 bases, with 6 bases left between them. The CDR3: CASSAVAGELFF. As DNA, the CDR3 is TGTGCCAGCAGTGCGGTGGCCGGGGAGCTGTTTTTT.

In its sample, this clonotype was seen many times. The V and J genes are TRBV7-6 and TRBJ2-2, with 7 bases fitting TRBD1. J was trimmed by 5 bases and V by 5 bases; bases with no gene match: 14. The CDR3 loop spans 17 amino acids. Per the germline V gene, CDR1 is SGHVS and CDR2 is FNYEAQ. In DNA, the CDR3 is TGTGCCAGCAGCAGGCTGCCGGGACAGCAGCTTACCGGGGAGCTGTTTTTT. Residues: CASSRLPGQQLTGELFF.

This clonotype was detected a few times. The V and J genes are TRBV21-1 and TRBJ2-7; no DNA check was done on the table's D call, TRBD2. TRBV21-1 is termed a pseudogene. The CDR3 has 16 amino acids. The CDR3: CASSKEEGLQEDEQYV. As DNA, the CDR3 is TGTGCCAGCAGCAAAGAAGAGGGATTACAGGAGGACGAGCAGTACGTC.

This clonotype was seen many times. This sequence joins TRBV5-1 and TRBJ2-7, with 7 bases lining up with TRBD2. The trim removed 4 bases at V and 2 bases at J, leaving 6 bases unmatched. CDR1 is SGHRS and CDR2 is YFSETQ in the germline V gene. The CDR3 spans 14 residues. DNA of the CDR3: TGCGCCAGCAGCCCAGCGGGGACCACCTACGAGCAGTACTTC. It translates to CASSPAGTTYEQYF.

This clonotype has more than one count but fewer than ten. The genes are TRBV29-1 and TRBJ1-2; D ambiguous. The CDR3 is 12 amino acids. V lost 7 bases, J lost 0 bases, and 9 bases lay in between. Looked up from germline, CDR1 is SQVTM and CDR2 is ANQGSEA. The CDR3 spells CSGRLANYGYTF. The CDR3 DNA is TGCAGCGGGCGGTTAGCTAACTATGGCTACACCTTC.